This entry is about one TCR beta chain. Antigen: not known. Sequencing used immunoSEQ multiplex PCR; TCRdb keeps in-frame clones, though not all of them. Counted here are approximately 50,000 clones, around four fifths occurring once; the ten biggest clones make up 2.5% to 3%. Germline V lookup: CDR1 MNHEY, CDR2 SMNVEV (reference sequence). There are 15 residues in the CDR3. The ends were cut back, 6 bases at V and 4 bases at J, with 17 bases in the middle. This sample stems from a study of OX40 agonist ivuxolimab in advanced cancers. Study-wide background: Ivuxolimab, an antibody acting as an agonist of OX40 (CD134), was used to treat patients. Patients achieving partial responses numbered three: one hepatocellular carcinoma case and two cutaneous melanoma cases. Study-level points and caveats: On average, CD8+ T cells showed a greater number of expanded clones than CD4+. The study did not work out the antigen specificity of the expanded peripheral T cells.

The material sequenced was CD4+ or CD8+ T cells sorted from blood, taken in a trial of the OX40 agonist ivuxolimab. This chain joins TRBV27 and TRBJ2-3; D may correspond to TRBD1 or TRBD2 (6 bases each). This TCR came from an adult with an advanced solid tumor such as melanoma, head and neck, liver or kidney cancer. The CDR3 spells CASSWGAGIPDTQYF. DNA for the CDR3: TGTGCCAGCAGCTGGGGGGCAGGGATACCAGATACGCAGTATTTT.